This record covers a single T cell receptor (beta chain). Its antigen remains unidentified. These data come from a study of long-term antiretroviral therapy in people with HIV. Whole-study findings and limits: Those clones which expanded before ART made up the dominant part of the repertoire at all time points. Blood collection from about 2004 to 2017 possibly occurred under older ART regimens.

CDR3 length: 15 residues. At survey level, the immunoSEQ assay was run in its v3.0 version. Sequenced by immunoSEQ multiplex PCR; TCRdb stores in-frame clones only, minus some. The data show roughly 20,000 clones, with approximately 90% seen just once and approximately 9.6% held by the top ten. The gene calls are TRBV21-1 and TRBJ1-5; the table's D call, TRBD1, has no DNA check behind it. TRBV21-1 is classified as a pseudogene. The source is a woman aged 25 to 39 with HIV. This specimen was unsorted PBMCs, taken approximately 4.4 years before starting antiretroviral therapy. CDR3 coding DNA: TGTGCCAGCCGTCGGACAGGGGAAGAGGGTCAGCCCCAGCATTTT. This translates into CASRRTGEEGQPQHF.